This T cell receptor beta chain came from a study of blood T cell repertoires in COVID-19. Across the study: From T cells, B-cell-depleted T cells, or PBMCs came the material, which was cDNA or gDNA.

Authors' data handling: Reference gene primer amplification in the assay estimated nucleated cell counts. TCRdb keeps only in-frame clones here, not all; method: immunoSEQ multiplex PCR. The V and J calls and clone size are taken from that table; D and trimming were inferred from the DNA. The table records about 62,000 clones, roughly 88% of them present only once. V was pared by 6 bases and J by 7 bases, with 10 bases between. Germline V gene data show CDR1 as MNHEY and CDR2 as SVGAGI. The CDR3 sequence is 12 residues long. Source material: peripheral blood. The TCR comes from a woman over 75 with acute or convalescent COVID-19. The V call is TRBV6-5, the J call TRBJ2-1; D possibly corresponds to TRBD1 (6 bases). CDR3: CASRDRINEQFF. DNA of the CDR3: TGTGCCAGCAGGGACAGAATTAATGAGCAGTTCTTC.